This is a list of T cell receptor beta chains from one sample in a study of control samples from healthy donors and cancer patients. Sequencing was performed with immunoSEQ multiplex PCR; in TCRdb, only in-frame clones are kept and a portion is missing. The sample holds 85,000 to 110,000 clones, about 89% seen once. The sequencing input was PBMCs. Source of these receptors: a man aged 60 to 69 with lung cancer. Both conserved end residues are part of each CDR3. A D gene is named only where the DNA matches it firmly. Rows give clone size only sometimes, using once, few, many, or a class for an expanded clone.

j_call | v_call | clone_size | d_call | cdr3_nt | cdr3_aa
TRBJ1-2 | TRBV27 | NA | TRBD1 | TGTGCCAGCAGAGACAGGGGCTCGGGGTATGGCTACACCTTC | CASRDRGSGYGYTF
TRBJ2-2 | TRBV7-9 | many | NA | TGTGCCAGCAGCCGCGATCCGGCCGAGTACACCGGGGAGCTGTTTTTT | CASSRDPAEYTGELFF
TRBJ1-3 | TRBV24-1 | NA | NA | TGTGCCACCAGTCACCGGCCTGACACCATATATTTT | CATSHRPDTIYF
TRBJ2-7 | TRBV3-1/TRBV3-2 | NA | NA | TGTGCCAGCAGCCAATTATCCTACGAGCAGTACTTC | CASSQLSYEQYF
TRBJ2-3 | TRBV7-2 | NA | NA | TGTGCCAGCAGCTTCGGACTGAACACAGATACGCAGTATTTT | CASSFGLNTDTQYF
TRBJ1-1 | TRBV7-9 | NA | NA | TGTGCCAGCAGCTCGGCTATAAACACTGAAGCTTTCTTT | CASSSAINTEAFF
TRBJ2-5 | TRBV5-1 | NA | NA | TGCGCCAGCAGCTTGACAGGGATTGGAGACCAAGAGACCCAGTACTTC | CASSLTGIGDQETQYF
TRBJ1-3 | TRBV5-1 | NA | TRBD1 | TGCGCCAGCAGCTTGGGACAGGGAAGCTCTGGAAACACCATATATTTT | CASSLGQGSSGNTIYF
TRBJ2-3 | TRBV20-1 | NA | NA | TGCAGTGCTAGTAGGGGGGGCGGTGCGGATACGCAGTATTTT | CSASRGGGADTQYF
TRBJ2-3 | TRBV10-1 | NA | NA | TGCGCCAGCAGTGCATCTAGCACAGATACGCAGTATTTT | CASSASSTDTQYF
TRBJ1-5 | TRBV7-2 | NA | NA | TGTGCCAGCAGCTTAGTTGGCCTGAGTATTCAGCCCCAGCATTTT | CASSLVGLSIQPQHF
TRBJ2-5 | TRBV12-5 | NA | NA | TGTGCTAGTGGTTTGGCCCCTGATGGGGAGGCCCGGAGGTGGGAGACCCAGTACTTC | CASGLAPDGEARRWETQYF
TRBJ1-6 | TRBV18 | NA | NA | TGTGCCAGCTCACAGAATAGGCAGGGGTCACATCCCAATAATTCACCCCTCCACTTT | CASSQNRQGSHPNNSPLHF
TRBJ2-1 | TRBV11-2 | NA | NA | TGTGCCAGCAGCTCAACGGGACTTTACAATGAGCAGTTCTTC | CASSSTGLYNEQFF
TRBJ2-5 | TRBV10-3 | NA | TRBD1 | TGTGCCACCCGGGGAACAGGGGAAGAGACCCAGTACTTC | CATRGTGEETQYF
TRBJ2-7 | TRBV9 | NA | NA | TGTGCCAGCAGCGTGGGCCCCTCGGGCGAGCAGTACTTC | CASSVGPSGEQYF
TRBJ1-4 | TRBV5-8 | NA | NA | TGTGCCAGCAGTTCAACAACAAGTGAAAAACTGTTTTTT | CASSSTTSEKLFF
TRBJ2-1 | TRBV7-3 | NA | NA | TGTGCCAGCAGCTCAAATAGATACAATGAGCAGTTCTTC | CASSSNRYNEQFF
TRBJ2-2 | TRBV5-4 | NA | NA | TGTGCCAGCAGCTTCGAGGGGCCGAACACCGGGGAGCTGTTTTTT | CASSFEGPNTGELFF